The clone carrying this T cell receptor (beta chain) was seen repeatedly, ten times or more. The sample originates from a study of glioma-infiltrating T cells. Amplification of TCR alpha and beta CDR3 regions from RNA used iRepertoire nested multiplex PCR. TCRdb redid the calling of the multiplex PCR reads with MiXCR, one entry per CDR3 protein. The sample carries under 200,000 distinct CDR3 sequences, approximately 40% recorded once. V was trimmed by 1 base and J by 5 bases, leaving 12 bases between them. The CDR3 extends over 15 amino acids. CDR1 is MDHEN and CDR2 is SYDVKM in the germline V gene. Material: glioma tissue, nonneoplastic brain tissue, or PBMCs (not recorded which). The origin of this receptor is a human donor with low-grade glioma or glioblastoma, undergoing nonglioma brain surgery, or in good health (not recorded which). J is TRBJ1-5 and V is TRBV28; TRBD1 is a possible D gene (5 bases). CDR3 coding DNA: TGTGCCAGCAGTTTATCGCGGGGGATTCATCAGCCCCAGCATTTT. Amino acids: CASSLSRGIHQPQHF.